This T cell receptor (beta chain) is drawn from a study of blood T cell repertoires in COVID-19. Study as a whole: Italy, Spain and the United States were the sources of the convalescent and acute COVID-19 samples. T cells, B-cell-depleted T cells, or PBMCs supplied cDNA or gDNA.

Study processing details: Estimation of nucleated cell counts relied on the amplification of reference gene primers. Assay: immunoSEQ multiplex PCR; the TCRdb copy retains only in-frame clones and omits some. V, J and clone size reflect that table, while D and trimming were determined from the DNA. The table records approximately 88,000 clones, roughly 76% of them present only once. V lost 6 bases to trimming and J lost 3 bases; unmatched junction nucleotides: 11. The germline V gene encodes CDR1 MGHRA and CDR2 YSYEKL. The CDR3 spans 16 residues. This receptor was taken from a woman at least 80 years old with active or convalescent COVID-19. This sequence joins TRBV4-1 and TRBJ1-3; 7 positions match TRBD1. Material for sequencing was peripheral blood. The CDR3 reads CASRQRRGGGGNTIYF. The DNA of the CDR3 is TGCGCCAGCAGGCAAAGGAGAGGGGGCGGTGGAAACACCATATATTTT.